These T cell receptor beta chains were read from a single sample in a study of blood T cell repertoires in COVID-19. Repertoires were generated with immunoSEQ multiplex PCR, while TCRdb's copy carries only in-frame clones and drops some. Found here are over 60,000 clones, 80% to 90% of them singletons; the top ten hold about a tenth. Sequenced material: peripheral blood. The receptors were sampled from a man aged 70 or older with active or convalescent COVID-19. CDR3s include the opening cysteine and the closing phenylalanine or tryptophan. The D gene is left open where the match is weak. Rows give clone size only sometimes, using once, few, many, or a class for an expanded clone.

abundance: -
len: 15
d_gene: TRBD1
j_gene: TRBJ1-1
v_gene: TRBV5-8
CDR3nt: TGTGCCAGCAGCGCTAACAGGGGGGTATCTACTGAAGCTTTCTTT
CDR3aa: CASSANRGVSTEAFF

abundance: once
len: 14
d_gene: TRBD1
j_gene: TRBJ1-2
v_gene: TRBV5-4
CDR3nt: TGTGCCAGCAGCTTGGGGGACAGGGACTATGGCTACACCTTC
CDR3aa: CASSLGDRDYGYTF

abundance: -
len: 10
d_gene: -
j_gene: TRBJ2-3
v_gene: TRBV20-1
CDR3nt: TGCAGTCCGAGCACAGATACGCAGTATTTT
CDR3aa: CSPSTDTQYF

abundance: -
len: 18
d_gene: TRBD2
j_gene: TRBJ2-7
v_gene: TRBV6-1
CDR3nt: TGTGCCAGCAGTGAAGAACCCCCCGGGGGGTACTGGCCCTACGAGCAGTACTTC
CDR3aa: CASSEEPPGGYWPYEQYF

abundance: -
len: 13
d_gene: -
j_gene: TRBJ2-3
v_gene: TRBV30
CDR3nt: TGTGCCTGGAGCAAGGGGCTAACAGATACGCAGTATTTT
CDR3aa: CAWSKGLTDTQYF

abundance: -
len: 15
d_gene: -
j_gene: TRBJ1-6
v_gene: TRBV27
CDR3nt: TGTGCCAGCAGTGCGTACGGGACAATAGATTCACCCCTCCACTTT
CDR3aa: CASSAYGTIDSPLHF

abundance: -
len: 14
d_gene: -
j_gene: TRBJ1-2
v_gene: TRBV19
CDR3nt: TGTGCCAGTAGTATAGGGGGAGGAAACTATGGCTACACCTTC
CDR3aa: CASSIGGGNYGYTF

abundance: -
len: 13
d_gene: -
j_gene: TRBJ2-7
v_gene: TRBV19
CDR3nt: TGTGCCAGTAGTGCGGCCTCAGTATACGAGCAGTACTTC
CDR3aa: CASSAASVYEQYF

abundance: -
len: 13
d_gene: -
j_gene: TRBJ1-5
v_gene: TRBV29-1
CDR3nt: TGCAGCGTGTCCCCGGGAGCCAATCAGCCCCAGCATTTT
CDR3aa: CSVSPGANQPQHF

abundance: -
len: 13
d_gene: -
j_gene: TRBJ1-1
v_gene: TRBV28
CDR3nt: TGTGCCAGCTGTGGCAGGGTGAAGTCTGAAGCTTTCTTT
CDR3aa: CASCGRVKSEAFF

abundance: -
len: 14
d_gene: TRBD2
j_gene: TRBJ2-3
v_gene: TRBV4-1
CDR3nt: TGCGCCAGCAGCCAGGGGGGGACCCGAAGCAAGCAGTATTTT
CDR3aa: CASSQGGTRSKQYF

abundance: few
len: 18
d_gene: TRBD2
j_gene: TRBJ2-7
v_gene: TRBV20-1
CDR3nt: TGCAGTGCTAGTGGGCTAGCGGGCGGAACCATCAGCTCCTACGAGCAGTACTTC
CDR3aa: CSASGLAGGTISSYEQYF

abundance: -
len: 15
d_gene: -
j_gene: TRBJ2-5
v_gene: TRBV7-3
CDR3nt: TGTGCCAGCAGCTCAAACGGAAGGAGAGGGGAGACCCAGTACTTC
CDR3aa: CASSSNGRRGETQYF

abundance: -
len: 15
d_gene: TRBD2
j_gene: TRBJ2-1
v_gene: TRBV27
CDR3nt: TGTGCCAGCAATCCTAGCGGGAGGAGAGGCAATGAGCAGTTCTTC
CDR3aa: CASNPSGRRGNEQFF

abundance: -
len: 13
d_gene: -
j_gene: TRBJ1-5
v_gene: TRBV30
CDR3nt: TGTGCCTGGAGTGGACAGGATTTCCGGCCCCAGCATTTT
CDR3aa: CAWSGQDFRPQHF

abundance: few
len: 13
d_gene: -
j_gene: TRBJ1-1
v_gene: TRBV6-5
CDR3nt: TGTGCCAGCAGTTACGTCCTTAACACTGAAGCTTTCTTT
CDR3aa: CASSYVLNTEAFF

abundance: -
len: 11
d_gene: -
j_gene: TRBJ1-6
v_gene: TRBV30
CDR3nt: TGTGCCTGGAGTGTTGGGGCGGCTACCCACTTT
CDR3aa: CAWSVGAATHF

abundance: -
len: 13
d_gene: -
j_gene: TRBJ1-6
v_gene: TRBV28
CDR3nt: TGTGCCAGCATCACCGGTTATAATTCACCCCTCCACTTT
CDR3aa: CASITGYNSPLHF

abundance: -
len: 14
d_gene: -
j_gene: TRBJ2-1
v_gene: TRBV5-8
CDR3nt: TGTGCCAGCAGCTTCAGGAGGTCCTACAATGAGCAGTTCTTC
CDR3aa: CASSFRRSYNEQFF

abundance: -
len: 12
d_gene: TRBD1
j_gene: TRBJ1-2
v_gene: TRBV29-1
CDR3nt: TGCAGCGTTGGGGACAGGGGCTATGGCTACACCTTC
CDR3aa: CSVGDRGYGYTF

abundance: -
len: 13
d_gene: -
j_gene: TRBJ2-7
v_gene: TRBV5-3
CDR3nt: TGTGCCAGAAGCCCGGACAAATCCTACGAGCAGTACTTC
CDR3aa: CARSPDKSYEQYF

abundance: few
len: 12
d_gene: -
j_gene: TRBJ2-5
v_gene: TRBV14
CDR3nt: TGTGCCAGCAGCCAAGAAGGGGTGACCCAGTACTTC
CDR3aa: CASSQEGVTQYF

abundance: -
len: 16
d_gene: TRBD2
j_gene: TRBJ2-1
v_gene: TRBV3-1/TRBV3-2
CDR3nt: TGTGCCAGCAGCCTTAGCGGGAGGGCCCCCTACAATGAGCAGTTCTTC
CDR3aa: CASSLSGRAPYNEQFF

abundance: -
len: 17
d_gene: TRBD1
j_gene: TRBJ2-2
v_gene: TRBV19
CDR3nt: TGTGCCAGTAGTTCCGGGACAGGCCTCGCGAACACCGGGGAGCTGTTTTTT
CDR3aa: CASSSGTGLANTGELFF

abundance: -
len: 14
d_gene: TRBD1
j_gene: TRBJ2-5
v_gene: TRBV5-4
CDR3nt: TGTGCCAGCAGCCCGGACAGGGCCCAAGAGACCCAGTACTTC
CDR3aa: CASSPDRAQETQYF

abundance: -
len: 14
d_gene: TRBD1
j_gene: TRBJ1-2
v_gene: TRBV28
CDR3nt: TGTGCCAGCAGTTTTTCGACAGGGGCGCATGGCTACACCTTC
CDR3aa: CASSFSTGAHGYTF

abundance: -
len: 16
d_gene: -
j_gene: TRBJ1-1
v_gene: TRBV10-3
CDR3nt: TGTGCCATCAGTGGGCCTGAAGACACCATGAACACTGAAGCTTTCTTT
CDR3aa: CAISGPEDTMNTEAFF

abundance: -
len: 16
d_gene: TRBD1
j_gene: TRBJ1-5
v_gene: TRBV27
CDR3nt: TGTGCCAGCAGACCAACAGGGGGCCGTAACAATCAGCCCCAGCATTTT
CDR3aa: CASRPTGGRNNQPQHF

abundance: -
len: 15
d_gene: TRBD2
j_gene: TRBJ2-3
v_gene: TRBV9
CDR3nt: TGTGCCAGCAGCGCCCGACTAGCGGGAGTAGATACGCAGTATTTT
CDR3aa: CASSARLAGVDTQYF

abundance: -
len: 13
d_gene: -
j_gene: TRBJ1-2
v_gene: TRBV10-3
CDR3nt: TGTGCCATCACTGATGACAGGAACTATGGCTACACCTTC
CDR3aa: CAITDDRNYGYTF

abundance: -
len: 14
d_gene: -
j_gene: TRBJ1-1
v_gene: TRBV29-1
CDR3nt: TGCAGCGTGAAATTCCCGGGTCCCAATTATGAAGCTTTCTTT
CDR3aa: CSVKFPGPNYEAFF

abundance: once
len: 14
d_gene: TRBD1
j_gene: TRBJ1-1
v_gene: TRBV3-1/TRBV3-2
CDR3nt: TGTGCCAGCAGCCCACCGACAGGGGCTCTGGGAGCTTTCTTT
CDR3aa: CASSPPTGALGAFF

abundance: -
len: 18
d_gene: TRBD1
j_gene: TRBJ2-2
v_gene: TRBV6-2/TRBV6-3
CDR3nt: TGTGCCAGCAGTTACTCGACTCGGACAGGGGCTTTCACCGGGGAGCTGTTTTTT
CDR3aa: CASSYSTRTGAFTGELFF

abundance: -
len: 14
d_gene: -
j_gene: TRBJ1-1
v_gene: TRBV19
CDR3nt: TGTGCCAGCATGTCAGCGATACTGAACACTGAAGCTTTCTTT
CDR3aa: CASMSAILNTEAFF

abundance: -
len: 15
d_gene: TRBD2
j_gene: TRBJ2-1
v_gene: TRBV9
CDR3nt: TGTGCCAGCAGCGTAGCGGCGGGAGGGCCCAATGAGCAGTTCTTC
CDR3aa: CASSVAAGGPNEQFF